Following are 23 T cell receptor beta chains from one sample sequenced in a study of T cells after yellow fever vaccination. MiXCR, applied by TCRdb to the 5' RACE reads, yields one record per CDR3 protein. The data show roughly 180,000 distinct CDR3 sequences, with approximately 6.2% seen just once and roughly 3% held by the top ten. The specimen comprised CD4+ T cells sorted from PBMCs, sampled on the day of the first yellow fever vaccination. These receptors all come from a man aged 18 to 30 who received the YFV17D yellow fever vaccine.

This clonotype was recorded many times. CDR3 sequence (DNA): TGTGCCAGCAGCCACGCGCGGGGGGGCACAGATACGCAGTATTTT. Its translation: CASSHARGGTDTQYF. The V and J genes are TRBV3-1 and TRBJ2-3; 8 bases line up with TRBD2. V lost 3 bases and J lost 1; bases outside the gene matches: 3. CDR3 size: 15 residues. From germline, CDR1 is LGHDT and CDR2 YNNKEL (reference sequence).

This clonotype was observed a handful of times. An end of the junction differs from the germline gene, which may be a read error. The chain combines TRBV7-7 with TRBJ2-2, with D perhaps being TRBD1 or TRBD2 (6 bases each). CDR3 size: 15 residues. CDR1 and CDR2 from the germline V gene are SSHAT and FNYEAQ (reference sequence). The CDR3 DNA is TGTGCTAGCAGCTTTGGGGGGCCTACCACCGGGGAGCTGTTTTTT. This encodes CASSFGGPTTGELFF.

This clonotype was seen only once. This clone may be a read error of a much larger clone one base away. The gene calls are TRBV18 and TRBJ2-3; D call uncertain. The V end lost 0 bases, the J end lost 7 bases, and 17 bases lay between the germline ends. Looked up from germline, CDR1 is KGHSH and CDR2 is LQKENI. The CDR3 has 16 amino acids. CDR3 sequence reads: CASSPPSWGSTNTQYF. DNA of the CDR3: TGTGCCAGCTCACCACCTAGCTGGGGTTCTACGAATACGCAGTATTTT.

This clonotype has at least ten counts. The CDR3 spells CASSRRGAHNEQFF. The CDR3 region has the DNA TGTGCCAGCAGCCGACGGGGGGCCCACAATGAGCAGTTCTTC. V and J are TRBV25-1 and TRBJ2-1; perhaps TRBD2 as D (7 bases). The CDR3 has 14 residues. Germline loops: CDR1 MGHDK, CDR2 SYGVNS. Deletions cut 6 bases from V and 5 bases from J, with 14 bases between.

This clonotype showed up just a few times. The chain uses TRBV7-2 and TRBJ2-7, with D unresolved. The CDR3 spans 14 residues. Trimming removed 5 bases at V and 2 bases at J, with 13 bases between. CDR1 and CDR2 (germline): SGHTA, FQGNSA. As DNA, the CDR3 is TGTGCCAGCAGCACTACGGGCCTGCCCTACGAGCAGTACGTC. Translating gives CASSTTGLPYEQYV.

Many counts were recorded for this clonotype. The CDR3: CSATPYNRGNTEAFF. CDR3 in DNA: TGCAGTGCTACACCTTATAACAGGGGGAACACTGAAGCTTTCTTT. The rearrangement uses TRBV20-1 and TRBJ1-1; TRBD1 matches at 7 bases. Trimming at V came to 4 bases and at J to 1 base, leaving 9 bases not matched to a gene. The CDR3 runs to 15 residues. Germline assignment: CDR1 DFQATT and CDR2 SNEGSKA (reference sequence).

A few counts support this clonotype. The chain uses TRBV27 and TRBJ2-7; D unclear. Trimming took off 3 bases at V and 0 bases at J, with 6 bases between the two ends. This CDR3 comprises 13 residues. The germline V gene has CDR1 MNHEY and CDR2 SMNVEV (reference sequence). The CDR3 region has the DNA TGTGCCAGCAGTTTCCCCAGCTCCTACGAGCAGTACGTC. This codes for CASSFPSSYEQYV.

This clonotype was seen repeatedly, ten times or more. This chain connects TRBV7-9 to TRBJ2-7; D remains unclear. V lost 3 bases, J lost 2 bases, and 11 bases lay in between. This CDR3 contains 14 residues. From germline, CDR1 is SEHNR and CDR2 FQNEAQ (reference sequence). The CDR3 protein is CASSFSNSPYEQYF. The DNA of the CDR3 is TGTGCCAGCAGCTTTAGTAACAGTCCCTACGAGCAGTACTTC.

This clonotype has a handful of counts. V usage is TRBV7-2 and J usage is TRBJ2-6; TRBD2 agrees at 13 bases. V lost 4 bases to trimming and J lost 0 bases; unmatched junction nucleotides: 0. Germline lookup yields CDR1 SGHTA and CDR2 FQGNSA. The CDR3 runs 17 residues. The CDR3 DNA sequence: TGTGCCAGCAGCTGGACTAGCGGGGGCTCTGGGGCCAACGTCCTGACTTTC. This gives the protein CASSWTSGGSGANVLTF.

This clonotype was seen a few times. The chain carries TRBV4-3 and TRBJ2-5; no firm D call. Trimming shortened V by 1 base and J by 1 base, and 7 bases separated the two germline ends. Germline assignment: CDR1 LGHNA and CDR2 YSLEER. The CDR3 totals 14 residues. CDR3 DNA: TGCGCCAGCAGCCAAGGGAACGGCCAAGAGACCCAGTACTTC. Translating it yields CASSQGNGQETQYF.

Details on this clonotype: The junction shows a germline mismatch at one end, possibly a read error. The chain is built from TRBV20-1 and TRBJ2-3; 12 positions match TRBD2. Germline V gives CDR1 DFQATT, CDR2 SNEGSKA (reference sequence). This CDR3 is built from 17 residues. DNA for the CDR3: TGCTGCTTTAGGTTTCTAGCGGGGGGGCCCAGCACCGATACGCAGTATTTT. Translating gives CCFRFLAGGPSTDTQYF.

V is TRBV27 and J is TRBJ2-6, with D possibly matching TRBD2 (7 bases). This CDR3 contains 16 residues. The germline V gene has CDR1 MNHEY and CDR2 SMNVEV (reference sequence). V was trimmed by 5 bases and J by 0 bases, leaving 11 bases between them. DNA for the CDR3: TGTGCCAGCAGTGGCGGGGGCTTCTCTGGGGCCAACGTCCTGACTTTC. It codes for CASSGGGFSGANVLTF.

Ten or more counts support this clonotype. The rearrangement uses TRBV7-9 and TRBJ2-1, with 8 positions matching TRBD2. With 4 bases clipped from V and 4 bases from J, the junction kept 6 bases outside the gene matches. The CDR3 contains 15 residues. Germline V lookup: CDR1 SEHNR, CDR2 FQNEAQ (reference sequence). The CDR3 region is CASSSGGPRYNEQFF. CDR3 DNA sequence: TGTGCCAGCAGCTCGGGGGGGCCAAGGTACAATGAGCAGTTCTTC.

This clonotype has at least ten counts. V gene TRBV5-1 combines with J gene TRBJ1-5, with D unresolved. Deletions cut 0 bases from V and 5 bases from J, with 12 bases between. Germline V CDR1 and CDR2: SGHRS, YFSETQ. The CDR3 is made up of 15 amino acids. The CDR3 sequence is CASSLEGSGDQPQHF. In DNA form, the CDR3 reads TGCGCCAGCAGCTTGGAGGGTTCCGGGGATCAGCCCCAGCATTTT.

The chain couples TRBV25-1 to TRBJ2-1, with D perhaps TRBD2 (6 bases). The CDR3 length is 18 residues. Trimming took 8 bases from V and 5 from J, leaving 28 bases between them. Germline CDR1 MGHDK, CDR2 SYGVNS. The CDR3 coding sequence is TGTGCCAGCGGGGGGACGGCCCAGCACTCTAAGGTGAACAATGAGCAGTTCTTC. Its protein is CASGGTAQHSKVNNEQFF.

The table lists this clonotype with many counts. The CDR3: CASRGQLNTEAFF. The CDR3 nucleotides are TGTGCCAGCAGAGGACAGCTGAACACTGAAGCTTTCTTT. This rearrangement joins TRBV12-3 or TRBV12-4 to TRBJ1-1; weak D call: TRBD1 (6 bases). There are 13 residues in the CDR3. V was trimmed by 6 bases and J by 0 bases, leaving 8 bases between them.

This clonotype was detected ten times or more. The gene calls are TRBV7-2 and TRBJ2-1; D not certain. Germline values: CDR1 SGHTA, CDR2 FQGNSA. V was clipped by 3 bases and J by 5 bases, with 8 bases between them. The CDR3 is 13 residues long. CDR3 protein: CASSLGRDNEQFF. In DNA, the CDR3 is TGTGCCAGCAGCTTGGGCAGAGACAATGAGCAGTTCTTC.

The chain links TRBV19 to TRBJ1-1; D might be TRBD1 (5 bases). From germline, CDR1 is LNHDA and CDR2 SQIVND (reference sequence). The CDR3 length is 13 residues. The V and J ends lost 3 bases and 7 bases respectively, with 12 bases between them. The CDR3, as DNA: TGTGCCAGTAGTATTAGGGTACAGGATGAAGCTTTCTTT. This gives the protein CASSIRVQDEAFF.

This clonotype was found many times. The chain joins TRBV6-5 to TRBJ1-5, with D possibly matching TRBD1 (6 bases). V lost 0 bases to trimming and J lost 7 bases, with 16 bases between them. The CDR3 is 16 residues long. In germline, CDR1 is MNHEY, CDR2 SVGAGI. The CDR3 region has the DNA TGTGCCAGCAGTTACTCTGAACAGGGATGGATACAGCCCCAGCATTTT. This codes for CASSYSEQGWIQPQHF.

This clonotype occurred many times. The chain combines TRBV5-1 with TRBJ1-1; D not certain. Trimming shortened V by 1 base and J by 10 bases, and 11 bases separated the two germline ends. The CDR3 spans 12 residues. CDR1 and CDR2 from the germline V gene are SGHRS and YFSETQ. CDR3 nucleotides: TGCGCCAGCAGCTTGCGGACGGTTGTAGCTTTCTTT. Amino acid sequence: CASSLRTVVAFF.

This clonotype was recorded at least ten times. CDR3 sequence (DNA): TGCGCCAGCAGCCGTGTTCTAGTGGGTGAGCAGTTCTTC. Translation gives CASSRVLVGEQFF. The chain employs TRBV5-1 and TRBJ2-1; D unresolved. This CDR3 has 13 amino acids. With 4 bases removed from V and 9 bases from J, the gap between germline ends came to 14 bases. The V gene's germline CDR1 is SGHRS and CDR2 YFSETQ.

This clonotype came up many times. The genes are TRBV11-2 and TRBJ1-6, with D possibly being TRBD1 (5 bases). Germline values: CDR1 SGHAT, CDR2 FQNNGV. The CDR3 consists of 12 residues. V lost 4 bases and J lost 8, with 6 bases in between. CDR3 protein: CASSWGDSPLHF. DNA of the CDR3: TGTGCCAGCAGCTGGGGGGATTCACCCCTCCACTTT.

Many counts were recorded for this clonotype. This chain joins TRBV7-2 and TRBJ2-3; 9 nucleotides line up with TRBD2. The J segment lost 3 bases and the V segment lost 0 bases, leaving 1 base of the junction unmatched. The CDR3 runs to 15 residues. The germline V gene encodes CDR1 SGHTA and CDR2 FQGNSA. CDR3: CASSLAAGGTDTQYF. In DNA form, the CDR3 reads TGTGCCAGCAGCTTAGCGGCGGGGGGGACAGATACGCAGTATTTT.